This record concerns one T cell receptor beta chain sequence. CDR1 MNHEY and CDR2 SVGAGI come from the germline V gene. This CDR3 comprises 11 residues. V shed 7 bases and J 6 bases; nucleotides not matched to a gene: 2. Profiled with immunoSEQ multiplex PCR; TCRdb holds only in-frame clones, not every one. The table has 250,000 to 300,000 clones, roughly 90% seen once. This entry comes from a study of blood T cell repertoires in COVID-19. Study background: Sources were T cells, B-cell-depleted T cells, or PBMCs; the material itself was cDNA or gDNA.

The receptor was isolated from a woman aged 40 to 50 who had recovered from COVID-19. The sequenced sample was PBMCs or T cells enriched from blood (not recorded which). V gene TRBV6-5 combines with J gene TRBJ1-2; 7 nucleotides match TRBD1. CDR3 nucleotides: TGTGCCAGCACCCAGGGGGATGGCTACACCTTC. Encoded protein: CASTQGDGYTF.